These T cell receptor beta chains were read from a single sample in a study of blood T cell repertoires in COVID-19. Profiling relied on immunoSEQ multiplex PCR, and the TCRdb table lists in-frame clones only, not all of them. The sample lists over 100,000 clones; roughly 90% were seen once. Sequenced: peripheral blood. The origin of the receptors is a woman in her forties or fifties with COVID-19, enrolled during active disease. Both conserved end residues are trimmed from each CDR3. The D gene is left open where the match is weak.

D	V	CDR3
TRBD1	TRBV7-2	ASSLAGQGRETQY
-	TRBV6-5	ASRSGVTQY
TRBD2	TRBV7-2	ASRSNSGTYEQY
-	TRBV9	ASSVGQGSTGELF
TRBD2	TRBV2	ASSEAGTSLV
-	TRBV6-1	ASSEDAEEKPY
-	TRBV11-2	ASSIDTGIDTEAF
-	TRBV7-9	ASSTGLSYEQY
TRBD2	TRBV3-1/TRBV3-2	ASSQWTSGVPDTQY
-	TRBV12-5	ASGLVGLLNTGELF
TRBD2	TRBV5-3	ARSLAWSGGAGEETQY
-	TRBV11-1	ASSLASAGVGYEQY
TRBD1	TRBV3-1/TRBV3-2	ASSQKQGWPYEQY
-	TRBV6-5	ASRGGQAITGELF
TRBD2	TRBV19	ASSSGGSYNEQF
-	TRBV25-1	ASSEDGGHYNEQF
-	TRBV30	AWSETGTPKY
-	TRBV15	ATRQASSGANVLT
TRBD1	TRBV19	ASSVTGGQETQY
TRBD2	TRBV5-1	ASSSRTSGGQETQY
TRBD1	TRBV2	ASEGTGSDNEQF
-	TRBV29-1	SVEVSHYGYT
-	TRBV11-2	ASSYSYEQY
-	TRBV6-5	ASSFGGQETQY
-	TRBV19	ASSITPAGTYNEQF
-	TRBV6-5	ASRAERVGYGYT
-	TRBV7-9	ASSLEAREGETQY
-	TRBV6-2/TRBV6-3	ASSTRPRDQAF
-	TRBV5-8	ASTVQTGRATF
TRBD1	TRBV11-3	ASSSRDRASGELF
-	TRBV27	ASSLTAGDDTQY
TRBD1	TRBV7-3	ASSSGGVRTDTQY
TRBD1	TRBV12-5	ASGYDRGYEQY
-	TRBV7-3	ASSPDSSSYNEQF
TRBD1	TRBV5-1	ASSLGTGIQETQY
-	TRBV18	ASSPSTYTDTQY
TRBD2	TRBV14	ASSPISGGGARELF
TRBD1	TRBV5-1	ASSLFPLTGNSYEQY
-	TRBV5-6	ASSLAGDEQF
-	TRBV14	ASSQDWPKNTEAF
TRBD2	TRBV25-1	ASSESLGGGYQETQY
TRBD1	TRBV6-5	ASKYRGSYEQY
TRBD1	TRBV3-1/TRBV3-2	ASSPVWDRGGREQY
TRBD1	TRBV7-2	ASSFSGTGGNEQF
TRBD2	TRBV5-1	ASSLAGTSSTGELF
TRBD1	TRBV28	ASSNRDRIMNTEAF
TRBD2	TRBV9	ASSVGSGGAGETQY
-	TRBV9	ASSVVPTVFSGNTIY
TRBD1	TRBV9	ASSVLGGMDTQY